The clone carrying this T cell receptor beta chain was detected ten times or more. Its antigen remains unknown. This record belongs to a study of lung T cells in sarcoidosis with Löfgren's syndrome. In the study overall: Sarcoidosis features CD4+ T cell accumulation in bronchoalveolar lavage fluid.

Study findings and constraints: Shared TRAV12-1 and TRBV2 CDR3 motifs across Löfgren's syndrome patients reportedly suggested public CD4+ TCRs.

In TCRdb, the reads were re-called with MiXCR into one record per CDR3 protein. The repertoire holds more than 8,500 distinct CDR3 sequences, just under 20% seen once, with roughly 7% in the top ten. Germline V gene data show CDR1 as ENHRY and CDR2 as SYGVKD. The CDR3 sequence is 15 residues long. Between the trimmed V and J ends, which lost 0 bases and 4 bases, there was a span of 13 bases. The sequence derives from a human donor with sarcoidosis (Löfgren's syndrome or another form), or a control subject (not recorded which). The chain uses TRBV10-3 and TRBJ2-7, with D perhaps being TRBD1 or TRBD2 (6 bases each). Material for sequencing was CD4+ T cells from bronchoalveolar lavage. CDR3 sequence (DNA): TGTGCCATCAGTGAGTCGTGGGGGGCTGGGTACGAGCAGTACTTC. Translated: CAISESWGAGYEQYF.